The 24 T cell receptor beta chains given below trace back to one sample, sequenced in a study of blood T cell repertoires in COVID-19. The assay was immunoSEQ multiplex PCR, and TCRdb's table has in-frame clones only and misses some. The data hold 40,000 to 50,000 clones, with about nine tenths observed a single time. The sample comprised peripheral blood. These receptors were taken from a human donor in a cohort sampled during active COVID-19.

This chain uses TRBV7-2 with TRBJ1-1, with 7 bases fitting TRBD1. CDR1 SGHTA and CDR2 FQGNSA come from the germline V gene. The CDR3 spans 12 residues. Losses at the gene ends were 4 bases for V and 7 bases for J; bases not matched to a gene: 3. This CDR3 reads CASSYYRGEAFF. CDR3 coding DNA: TGTGCCAGCAGCTATTACAGGGGTGAAGCTTTCTTT.

CDR3 DNA sequence: TGCGCCAGCAGAAACAGGGTTTTTGAAAAACTGTTTTTT. It codes for CASRNRVFEKLFF. The J gene is TRBJ1-4, the V gene TRBV10-2; D might be TRBD1 (6 bases). Trimming shortened V by 6 bases and J by 7 bases, and 12 bases separated the two germline ends. CDR1 and CDR2 from the germline V gene are WSHSY and SAAADI. The CDR3 loop spans 13 amino acids.

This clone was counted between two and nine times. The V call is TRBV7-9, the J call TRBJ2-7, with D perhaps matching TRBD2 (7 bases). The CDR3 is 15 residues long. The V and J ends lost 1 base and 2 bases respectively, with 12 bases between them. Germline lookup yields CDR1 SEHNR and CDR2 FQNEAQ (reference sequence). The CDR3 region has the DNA TGTGCCAGCAGCTTAGGGTTAGGGGGGGCCTACGAGCAGTACTTC. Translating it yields CASSLGLGGAYEQYF.

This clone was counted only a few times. The CDR3 protein is CASSLGQGRAFF. CDR3 bases: TGTGCCAGCAGCTTAGGACAGGGGAGAGCTTTCTTT. The chain couples TRBV11-2 to TRBJ1-1; 8 bases match TRBD1. CDR1 SGHAT and CDR2 FQNNGV come from the germline V gene. V gave up 1 base and J gave up 10 bases; unmatched junction bases: 2. CDR3 length equals 12 residues.

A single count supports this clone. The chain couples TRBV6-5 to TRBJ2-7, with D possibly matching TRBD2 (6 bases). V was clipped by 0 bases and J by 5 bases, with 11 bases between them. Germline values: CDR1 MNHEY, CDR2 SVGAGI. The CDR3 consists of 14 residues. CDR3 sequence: CASSYSRRGNEQYF. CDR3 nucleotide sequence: TGTGCCAGCAGTTACTCGAGGCGGGGTAACGAGCAGTACTTC.

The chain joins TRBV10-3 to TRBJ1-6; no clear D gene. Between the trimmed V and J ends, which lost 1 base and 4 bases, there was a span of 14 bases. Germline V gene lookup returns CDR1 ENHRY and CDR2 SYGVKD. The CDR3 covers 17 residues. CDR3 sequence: CAISEFAGFLYNSPLHF. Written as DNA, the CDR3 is TGTGCCATCAGTGAGTTCGCAGGCTTCCTTTATAATTCACCCCTCCACTTT.

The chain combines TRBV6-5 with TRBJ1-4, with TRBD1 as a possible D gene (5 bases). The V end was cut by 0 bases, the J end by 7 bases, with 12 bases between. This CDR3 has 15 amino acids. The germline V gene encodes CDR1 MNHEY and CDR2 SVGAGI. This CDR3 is CASSYSAGDGEKLFF. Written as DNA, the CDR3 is TGTGCCAGCAGTTACTCAGCGGGGGACGGTGAAAAACTGTTTTTT.

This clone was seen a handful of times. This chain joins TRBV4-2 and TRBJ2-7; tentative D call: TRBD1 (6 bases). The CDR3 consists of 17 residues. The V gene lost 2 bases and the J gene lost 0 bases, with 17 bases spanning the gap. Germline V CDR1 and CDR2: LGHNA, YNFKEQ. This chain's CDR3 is CASSQNTRSGDSYEQYF. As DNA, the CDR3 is TGTGCCAGCAGCCAAAATACAAGGTCAGGGGACTCCTACGAGCAGTACTTC.

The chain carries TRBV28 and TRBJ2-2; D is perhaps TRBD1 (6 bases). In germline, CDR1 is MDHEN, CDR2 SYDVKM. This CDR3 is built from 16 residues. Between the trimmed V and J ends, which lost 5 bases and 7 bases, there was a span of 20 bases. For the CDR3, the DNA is TGTGCCAGCAGTAGAATTGGGGACAAAGTTTACGGGGAGCTGTTTTTT. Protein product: CASSRIGDKVYGELFF. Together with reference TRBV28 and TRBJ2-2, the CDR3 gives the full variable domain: DVKVTQSSRYLVKRTGEKVFLECVQDMDHENMFWYRQDPGLGLRLIYFSYDVKMKEKGDIPEGYSVSREKKERFSLILESASTNQTSMYLCASSRIGDKVYGELFFGEGSRLTVL.

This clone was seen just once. CDR3 amino acids: CASSSRGPNEKLFF. The CDR3 DNA follows: TGTGCCAGCTCCTCCAGGGGGCCTAATGAAAAACTGTTTTTT. The genes are TRBV11-2 and TRBJ1-4; 8 nucleotides align to TRBD1. The CDR3 contains 14 residues. Germline values: CDR1 SGHAT, CDR2 FQNNGV. With 8 bases clipped from V and 3 bases from J, the junction kept 5 bases outside the gene matches.

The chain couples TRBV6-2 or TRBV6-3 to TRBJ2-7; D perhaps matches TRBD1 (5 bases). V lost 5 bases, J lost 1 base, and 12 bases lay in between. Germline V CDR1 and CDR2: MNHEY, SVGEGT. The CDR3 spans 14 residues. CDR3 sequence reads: CASSPQTVSYEQYF. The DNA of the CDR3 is TGTGCCAGCAGTCCCCAGACAGTTTCCTACGAGCAGTACTTC.

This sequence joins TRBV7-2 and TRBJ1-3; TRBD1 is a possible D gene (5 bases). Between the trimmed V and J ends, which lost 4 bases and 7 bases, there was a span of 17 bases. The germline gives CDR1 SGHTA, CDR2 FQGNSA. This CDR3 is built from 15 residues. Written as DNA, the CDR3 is TGTGCCAGCAGCTCCCGGCGGTCGGGGGATAACACCATATATTTT. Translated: CASSSRRSGDNTIYF.

The CDR3 protein is CASMDRGGTNEKLFF. Written as DNA, the CDR3 is TGTGCCAGCATGGACAGGGGAGGAACTAATGAAAAACTGTTTTTT. This chain connects TRBV6-5 to TRBJ1-4, with 9 bases aligning to TRBD1. V shed 7 bases, J shed 1 base, and the junction held 4 bases outside the gene matches. The CDR3 runs 15 residues. Germline V CDR1 and CDR2: MNHEY, SVGAGI.

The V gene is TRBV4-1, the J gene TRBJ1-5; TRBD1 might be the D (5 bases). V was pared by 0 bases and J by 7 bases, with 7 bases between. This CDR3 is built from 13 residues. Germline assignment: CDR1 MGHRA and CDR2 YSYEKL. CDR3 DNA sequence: TGCGCCAGCAGCCAAGATCAGGGACAGCCCCAGCATTTT. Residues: CASSQDQGQPQHF.

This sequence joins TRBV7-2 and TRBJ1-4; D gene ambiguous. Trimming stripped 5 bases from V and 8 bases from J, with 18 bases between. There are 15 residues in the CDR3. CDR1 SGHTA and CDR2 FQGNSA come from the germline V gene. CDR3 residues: CASSPVSREAEKLFF. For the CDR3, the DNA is TGTGCCAGCAGCCCCGTTTCTCGGGAAGCAGAAAAACTGTTTTTT.

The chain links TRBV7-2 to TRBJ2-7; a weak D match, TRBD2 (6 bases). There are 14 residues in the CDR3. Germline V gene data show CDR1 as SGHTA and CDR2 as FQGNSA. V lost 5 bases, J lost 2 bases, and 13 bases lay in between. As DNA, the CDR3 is TGTGCCAGCAGCCTTCGGGGGTCGGCCTACGAGCAGTACTTC. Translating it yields CASSLRGSAYEQYF.

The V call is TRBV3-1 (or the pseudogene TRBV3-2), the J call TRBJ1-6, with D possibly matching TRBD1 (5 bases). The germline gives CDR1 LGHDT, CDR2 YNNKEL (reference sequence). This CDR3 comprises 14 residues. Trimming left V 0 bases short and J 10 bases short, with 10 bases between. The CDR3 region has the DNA TGTGCCAGCAGCCAAGATTCGGGGGGATCACCCCTCCACTTT. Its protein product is CASSQDSGGSPLHF.

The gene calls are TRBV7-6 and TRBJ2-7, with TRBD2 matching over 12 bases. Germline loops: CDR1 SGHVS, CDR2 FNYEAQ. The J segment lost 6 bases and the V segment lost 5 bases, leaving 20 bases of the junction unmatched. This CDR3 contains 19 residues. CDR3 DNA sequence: TGTGCCAGCAGCGCACAGGGGCGGCCTAGCGGGGGGGCTTCTGGCGAGCAGTACTTC. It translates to CASSAQGRPSGGASGEQYF.

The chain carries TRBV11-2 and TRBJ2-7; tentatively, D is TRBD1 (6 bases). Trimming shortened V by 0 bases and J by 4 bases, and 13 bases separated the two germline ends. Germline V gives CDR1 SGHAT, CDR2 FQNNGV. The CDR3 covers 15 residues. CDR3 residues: CASSLDVGTPYEQYF. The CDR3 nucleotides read TGTGCCAGCAGCTTAGACGTAGGGACACCTTACGAGCAGTACTTC.

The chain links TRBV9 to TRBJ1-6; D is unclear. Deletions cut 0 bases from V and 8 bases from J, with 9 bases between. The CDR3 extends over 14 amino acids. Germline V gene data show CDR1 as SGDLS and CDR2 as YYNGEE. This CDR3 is CASSVGIPDSPLHF. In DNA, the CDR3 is TGTGCCAGCAGCGTAGGTATTCCGGATTCACCCCTCCACTTT.

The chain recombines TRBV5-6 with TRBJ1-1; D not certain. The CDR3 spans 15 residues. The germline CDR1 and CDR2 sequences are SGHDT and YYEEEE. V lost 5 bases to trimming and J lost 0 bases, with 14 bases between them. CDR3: CASSPVGGMNTEAFF. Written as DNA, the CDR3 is TGTGCCAGCAGTCCCGTTGGAGGTATGAACACTGAAGCTTTCTTT.

The CDR3 spells CASRGTGGNYGYTF. CDR3 DNA: TGTGCCAGCAGGGGGACAGGGGGGAACTATGGCTACACCTTC. The rearrangement joins TRBV27 to TRBJ1-2; 11 bases map to TRBD1. This CDR3 is 14 amino acids long. The V gene end was trimmed by 6 bases and the J gene end by 2 bases; junction bases not matched to a gene: 2. Germline V gene sequence: CDR1 MNHEY, CDR2 SMNVEV (reference sequence).

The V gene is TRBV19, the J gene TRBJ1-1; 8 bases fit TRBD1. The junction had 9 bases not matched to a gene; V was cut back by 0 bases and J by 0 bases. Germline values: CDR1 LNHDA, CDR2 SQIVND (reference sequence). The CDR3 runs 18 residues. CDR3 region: CASSIDRTGSLMNTEAFF. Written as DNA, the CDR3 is TGTGCCAGTAGTATAGATCGGACAGGGAGCCTGATGAACACTGAAGCTTTCTTT.

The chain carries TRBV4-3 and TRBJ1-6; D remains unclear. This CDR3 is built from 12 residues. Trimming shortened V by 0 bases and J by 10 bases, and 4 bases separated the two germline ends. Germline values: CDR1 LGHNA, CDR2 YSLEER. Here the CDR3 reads CASSQEGSPLHF. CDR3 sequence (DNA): TGCGCCAGCAGCCAAGAGGGCTCACCCCTCCACTTT.